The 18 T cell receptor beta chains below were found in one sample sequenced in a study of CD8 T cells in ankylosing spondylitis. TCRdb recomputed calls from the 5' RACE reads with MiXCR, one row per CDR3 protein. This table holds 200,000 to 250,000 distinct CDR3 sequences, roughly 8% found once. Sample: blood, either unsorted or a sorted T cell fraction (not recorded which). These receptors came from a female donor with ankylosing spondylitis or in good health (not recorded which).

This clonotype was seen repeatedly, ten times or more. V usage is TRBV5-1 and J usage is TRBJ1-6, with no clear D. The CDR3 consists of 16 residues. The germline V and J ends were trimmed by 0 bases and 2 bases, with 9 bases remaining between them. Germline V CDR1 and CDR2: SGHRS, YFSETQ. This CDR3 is CASSLVEAAYNSPLHF. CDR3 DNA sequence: TGCGCCAGCAGCTTGGTGGAGGCGGCCTATAATTCACCCCTCCACTTT.

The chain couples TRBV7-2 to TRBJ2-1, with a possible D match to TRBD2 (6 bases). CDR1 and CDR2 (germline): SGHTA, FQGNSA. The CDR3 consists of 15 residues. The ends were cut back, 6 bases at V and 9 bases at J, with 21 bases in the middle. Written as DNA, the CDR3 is TGTGCCAGCAGAAAGGGGCTCGGGAGCCCAAGTGAGCAGTTCTTC. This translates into CASRKGLGSPSEQFF. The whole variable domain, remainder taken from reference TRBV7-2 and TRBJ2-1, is GAGVSQSPSNKVTEKGKDVELRCDPISGHTALYWYRQSLGQGLEFLIYFQGNSAPDKSGLPSDRFSAERTGGSVSTLTIQRTQQEDSAVYLCASRKGLGSPSEQFFGPGTRLTVL.

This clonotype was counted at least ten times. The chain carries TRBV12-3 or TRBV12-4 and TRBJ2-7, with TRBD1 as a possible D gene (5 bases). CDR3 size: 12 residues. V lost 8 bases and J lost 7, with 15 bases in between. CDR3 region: CASQGLTKEQYF. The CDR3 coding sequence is TGTGCCAGCCAGGGTCTTACGAAGGAGCAGTACTTC.

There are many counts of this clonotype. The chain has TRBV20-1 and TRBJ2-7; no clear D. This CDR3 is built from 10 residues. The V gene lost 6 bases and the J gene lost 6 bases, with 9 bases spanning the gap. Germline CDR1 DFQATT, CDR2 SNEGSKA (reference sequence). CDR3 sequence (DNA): TGCAGTGCCCAAGTCTTCGAGCAGTACTTC. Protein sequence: CSAQVFEQYF.

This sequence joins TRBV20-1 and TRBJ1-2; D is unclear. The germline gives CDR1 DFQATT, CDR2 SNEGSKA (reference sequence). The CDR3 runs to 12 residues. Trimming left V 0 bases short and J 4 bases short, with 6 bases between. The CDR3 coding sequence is TGCAGTGCTAGAGAGGGCGGCTATGGCTACACCTTC. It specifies CSAREGGYGYTF.

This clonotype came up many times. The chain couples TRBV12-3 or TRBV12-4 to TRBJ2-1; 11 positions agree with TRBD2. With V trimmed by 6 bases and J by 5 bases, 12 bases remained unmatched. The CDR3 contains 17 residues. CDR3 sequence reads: CASRLTSGSSPHNEQFF. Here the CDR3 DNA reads TGTGCCAGCAGGCTTACTAGCGGGAGTTCTCCCCACAATGAGCAGTTCTTC.

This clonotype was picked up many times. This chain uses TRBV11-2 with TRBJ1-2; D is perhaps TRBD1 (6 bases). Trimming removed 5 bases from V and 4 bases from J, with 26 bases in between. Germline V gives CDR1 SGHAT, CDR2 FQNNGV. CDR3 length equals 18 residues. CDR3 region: CASSPATGSGSVAYGYTF. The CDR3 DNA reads TGTGCCAGCAGCCCTGCTACAGGGTCAGGATCCGTCGCCTATGGCTACACCTTC.

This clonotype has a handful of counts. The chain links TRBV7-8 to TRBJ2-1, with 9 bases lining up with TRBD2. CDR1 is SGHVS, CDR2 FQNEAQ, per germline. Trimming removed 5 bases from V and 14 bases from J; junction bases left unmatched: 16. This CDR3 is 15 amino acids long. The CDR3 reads CASSETTLAGSGKFF. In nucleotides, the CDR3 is TGTGCCAGCAGCGAGACAACCCTAGCGGGAAGTGGGAAGTTCTTC.

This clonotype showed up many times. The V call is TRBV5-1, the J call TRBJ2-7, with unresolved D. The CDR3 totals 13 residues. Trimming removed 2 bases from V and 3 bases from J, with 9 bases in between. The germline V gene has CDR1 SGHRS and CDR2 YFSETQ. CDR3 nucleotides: TGCGCCAGCAGCTTCGCACAGCACTACGAGCAGTACTTC. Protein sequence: CASSFAQHYEQYF.

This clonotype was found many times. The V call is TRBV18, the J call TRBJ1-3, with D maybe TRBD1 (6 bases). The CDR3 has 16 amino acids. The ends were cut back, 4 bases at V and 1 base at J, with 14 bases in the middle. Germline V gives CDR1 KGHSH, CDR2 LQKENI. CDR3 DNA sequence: TGTGCCAGCTCACAACGGACAGCCGCATCTGGAAACACCATATATTTT. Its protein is CASSQRTAASGNTIYF.

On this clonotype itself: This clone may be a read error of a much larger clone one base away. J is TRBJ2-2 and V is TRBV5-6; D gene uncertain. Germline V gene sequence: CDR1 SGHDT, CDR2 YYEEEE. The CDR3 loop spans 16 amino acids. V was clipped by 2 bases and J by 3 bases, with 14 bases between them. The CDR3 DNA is TGTGCCAGCAGCTTTCGAGGCAGCCCTTACACCGGGGAGCTGTTTTTT. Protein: CASSFRGSPYTGELFF.

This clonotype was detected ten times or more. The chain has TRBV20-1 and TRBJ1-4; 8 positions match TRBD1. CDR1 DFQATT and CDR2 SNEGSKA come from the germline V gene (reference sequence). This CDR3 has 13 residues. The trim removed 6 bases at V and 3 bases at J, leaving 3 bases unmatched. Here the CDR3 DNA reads TGCAGTGCGTCAGGGGGCTCTAATGAAAAACTGTTTTTT. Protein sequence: CSASGGSNEKLFF.

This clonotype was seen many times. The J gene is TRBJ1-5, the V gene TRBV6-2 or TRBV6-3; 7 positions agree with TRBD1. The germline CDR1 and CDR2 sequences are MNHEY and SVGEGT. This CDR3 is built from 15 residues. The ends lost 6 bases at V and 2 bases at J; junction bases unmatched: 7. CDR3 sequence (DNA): TGTGCCAGCAGCCCTCGGACAGGTGGCAATCAGCCCCAGCATTTT. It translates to CASSPRTGGNQPQHF.

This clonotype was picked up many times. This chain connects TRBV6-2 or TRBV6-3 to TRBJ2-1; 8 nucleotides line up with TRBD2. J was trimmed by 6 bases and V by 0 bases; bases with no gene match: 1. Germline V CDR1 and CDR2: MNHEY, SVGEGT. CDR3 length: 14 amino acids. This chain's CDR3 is CASSYSGLVNEQFF. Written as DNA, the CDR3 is TGTGCCAGCAGTTACTCGGGACTAGTCAATGAGCAGTTCTTC.

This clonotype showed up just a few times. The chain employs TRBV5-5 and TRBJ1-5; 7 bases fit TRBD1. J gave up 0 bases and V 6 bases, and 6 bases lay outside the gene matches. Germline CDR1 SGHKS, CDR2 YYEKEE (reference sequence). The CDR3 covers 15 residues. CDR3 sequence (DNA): TGTGCCAGCACCCGCGGGACAGATAGCAATCAGCCCCAGCATTTT. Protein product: CASTRGTDSNQPQHF.

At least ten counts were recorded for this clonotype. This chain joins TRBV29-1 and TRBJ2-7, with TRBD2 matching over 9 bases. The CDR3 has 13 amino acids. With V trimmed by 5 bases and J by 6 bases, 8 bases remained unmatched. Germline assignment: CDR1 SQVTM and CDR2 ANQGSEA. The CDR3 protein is CSVLSGGGGEQYF. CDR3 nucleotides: TGCAGCGTTCTTAGCGGGGGTGGCGGCGAGCAGTACTTC.

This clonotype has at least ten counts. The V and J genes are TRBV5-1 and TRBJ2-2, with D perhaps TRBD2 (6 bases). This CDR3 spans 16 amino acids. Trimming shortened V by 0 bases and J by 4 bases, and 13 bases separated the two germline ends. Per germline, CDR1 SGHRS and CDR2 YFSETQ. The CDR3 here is CASSLAGRGLTGELFF. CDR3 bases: TGCGCCAGCAGCTTGGCCGGGCGGGGCCTCACCGGGGAGCTGTTTTTT.

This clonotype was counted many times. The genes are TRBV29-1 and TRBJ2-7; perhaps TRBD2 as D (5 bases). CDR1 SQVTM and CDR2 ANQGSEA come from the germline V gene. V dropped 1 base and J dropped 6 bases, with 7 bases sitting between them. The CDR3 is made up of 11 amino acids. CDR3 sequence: CSVEGGREQYF. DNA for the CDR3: TGCAGCGTTGAAGGAGGGCGCGAGCAGTACTTC.